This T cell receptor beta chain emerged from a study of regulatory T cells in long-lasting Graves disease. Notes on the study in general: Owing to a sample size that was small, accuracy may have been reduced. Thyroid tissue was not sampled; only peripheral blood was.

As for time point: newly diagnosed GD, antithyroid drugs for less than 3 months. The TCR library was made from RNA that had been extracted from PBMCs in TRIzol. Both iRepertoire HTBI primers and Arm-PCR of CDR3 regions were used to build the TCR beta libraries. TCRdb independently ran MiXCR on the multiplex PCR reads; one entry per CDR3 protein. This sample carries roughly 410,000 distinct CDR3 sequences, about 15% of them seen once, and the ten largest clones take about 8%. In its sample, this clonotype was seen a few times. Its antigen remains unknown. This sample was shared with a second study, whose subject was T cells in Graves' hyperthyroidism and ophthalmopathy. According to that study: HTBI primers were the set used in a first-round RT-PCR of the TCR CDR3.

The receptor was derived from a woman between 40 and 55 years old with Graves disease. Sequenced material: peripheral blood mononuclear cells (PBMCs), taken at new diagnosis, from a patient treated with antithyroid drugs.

CDR3 region: CAGKGASSNQPQHF. CDR3 bases: TGTGCCGGGAAGGGGGCTTCGAGCAATCAGCCCCAGCATTTT. The chain carries TRBV10-3 and TRBJ1-5, with 7 bases aligning to TRBD1. This CDR3 region has 14 residues. The ends lost 11 bases at V and 1 base at J; junction bases unmatched: 8. Germline-derived CDR1 and CDR2 are ENHRY and SYGVKD.